Listed here are 24 T cell receptor beta chains from one sample, sequenced in a study of blood T cell repertoires in COVID-19. Assay: immunoSEQ multiplex PCR; the TCRdb copy retains only in-frame clones and omits some. This sample has approximately 190,000 clones, with about 86% found just once. The sample taken for sequencing was peripheral blood. The source is a man younger than 45 with active or convalescent COVID-19.

This chain links TRBV5-4 with TRBJ1-2; 7 bases are a match to TRBD1. The germline V gene encodes CDR1 SGHNT and CDR2 YYREEE (reference sequence). This CDR3 region has 13 residues. V was pared by 4 bases and J by 6 bases, with 6 bases of the junction left unmatched. CDR3: CASSASGGNGYTF. The CDR3 bases are TGTGCCAGCAGCGCGTCAGGGGGAAATGGCTACACCTTC. The variable domain in full, with the rest retrieved from reference TRBV5-4 and TRBJ1-2, is ETGVTQSPTHLIKTRGQQVTLRCSSQSGHNTVSWYQQALGQGPQFIFQYYREEENGRGNFPPRFSGLQFPNYSSELNVNALELDDSALYLCASSASGGNGYTFGSGTRLTVV.

This clone came up once. The rearrangement links TRBV21-1 to TRBJ1-2; TRBD1, the table's D call, lacks a check against the DNA. TRBV21-1 is recorded as a pseudogene. There are 15 residues in the CDR3. The chain's CDR3 is CASSKAQGVNYGYTF. The CDR3 DNA reads TGTGCCAGCAGCAAAGCACAGGGGGTGAACTATGGCTACACCTTC.

The gene calls are TRBV28 and TRBJ2-7; 11 bases map to TRBD1. CDR1 and CDR2 (germline): MDHEN, SYDVKM. CDR3 length: 13 residues. V was clipped by 6 bases and J by 7 bases; unmatched bases: 5. DNA of the CDR3: TGTGCCAGCAGGGACAGGGGGCGCCAGGAGCAGTACTTC. Translating gives CASRDRGRQEQYF.

The chain combines TRBV28 with TRBJ2-7; 9 bases align to TRBD1. Looked up from germline, CDR1 is MDHEN and CDR2 is SYDVKM. CDR3 length: 15 amino acids. V lost 2 bases, J lost 2 bases, and 4 bases stayed unmatched. The CDR3 sequence: CASSLKWTGAYEQYV. The CDR3 DNA follows: TGTGCCAGCAGTTTAAAGTGGACAGGGGCCTACGAGCAGTACGTC.

The V and J genes are TRBV30 and TRBJ1-6; D is possibly TRBD1 (5 bases). The CDR3 runs 14 residues. V dropped 4 bases and J dropped 0 bases, with 7 bases sitting between them. Germline V gene sequence: CDR1 GTSNPN, CDR2 SVGIG (reference sequence). CDR3 DNA: TGTGCCTGGATGGGGGGCTCCTATAATTCACCCCTCCACTTT. Translating it yields CAWMGGSYNSPLHF.

The V and J genes are TRBV28 and TRBJ2-7; 10 nucleotides match TRBD1. This CDR3 has 14 residues. With 4 bases clipped from V and 3 bases from J, the junction kept 3 bases outside the gene matches. In germline, CDR1 is MDHEN, CDR2 SYDVKM. Written as DNA, the CDR3 is TGTGCCAGCAGTTCCCGGGACAGGGGCTACGAGCAGTACTTC. Translating gives CASSSRDRGYEQYF.

The chain joins TRBV7-9 to TRBJ1-3, with TRBD1 matching over 8 bases. V lost 5 bases to trimming and J lost 2 bases; unmatched junction nucleotides: 5. Germline values: CDR1 SEHNR, CDR2 FQNEAQ (reference sequence). CDR3 length: 15 residues. CDR3 sequence: CASSLSQGAGNTIYF. In DNA form, the CDR3 reads TGTGCCAGCAGCCTTTCACAGGGGGCTGGAAACACCATATATTTT.

The chain uses TRBV27 and TRBJ1-2; no reliable D call. Germline V gene sequence: CDR1 MNHEY, CDR2 SMNVEV (reference sequence). Trimming cost V 6 bases and J 4 bases, with 6 bases left between them. CDR3 size: 11 residues. CDR3 bases: TGTGCCAGCAGAAACGGCTATGGCTACACCTTC. This gives the protein CASRNGYGYTF.

This clone was found once. This chain's CDR3 is CATSDLGAGGNTGELFF. The CDR3 DNA reads as TGTGCCACCAGTGACCTAGGGGCGGGGGGTAACACCGGGGAGCTGTTTTTT. V gene TRBV24-1 combines with J gene TRBJ2-2; 8 positions match TRBD2. The V segment lost 4 bases and the J segment 2 bases; nucleotides outside the gene matches: 8. The germline V gene has CDR1 KGHDR and CDR2 SFDVKD. This CDR3 has 17 residues.

To note about this clone: Other DNA sequences in the sample encode the same CDR3. J is TRBJ1-5 and V is TRBV27; D perhaps matches TRBD1 (5 bases). The V gene lost 4 bases and the J gene lost 4 bases, with 8 bases spanning the gap. CDR1 and CDR2 from the germline V gene are MNHEY and SMNVEV (reference sequence). This CDR3 comprises 13 residues. The CDR3 protein is CASSSRGNQPQHF. DNA of the CDR3: TGTGCCAGCAGTTCAAGGGGAAATCAGCCCCAGCATTTT.

This chain connects TRBV7-8 to TRBJ2-1; the D gene is possibly TRBD2 (5 bases). V lost 1 base to trimming and J lost 4 bases, with 5 bases between them. The CDR3 spans 13 residues. Germline V CDR1 and CDR2: SGHVS, FQNEAQ. The CDR3 protein is CASSLGEYNEQFF. CDR3 nucleotides: TGTGCCAGCAGCTTAGGGGAGTACAATGAGCAGTTCTTC.

CDR3 bases: TGTGCCAGCAGCCAAGGACAGGGATTAACTAATGAAAAACTGTTTTTT. Amino acids: CASSQGQGLTNEKLFF. The V gene is TRBV11-3, the J gene TRBJ1-4; 8 bases are a match to TRBD1. The CDR3 covers 16 residues. Losses at the gene ends were 5 bases for V and 1 base for J; bases not matched to a gene: 6. Germline V gene lookup returns CDR1 SGHNT and CDR2 YENEEA.

The rearrangement links TRBV11-3 to TRBJ2-1, with D perhaps matching TRBD2 (6 bases). Germline-derived CDR1 and CDR2 are SGHNT and YENEEA. This CDR3 contains 13 residues. The V end was cut by 5 bases, the J end by 11 bases, with 16 bases between. CDR3 nucleotides: TGTGCCAGCAGCCCCCGTGGCGGGGAGAAGCAGTTCTTC. Amino acid sequence: CASSPRGGEKQFF. The complete variable domain, with remaining parts taken from reference TRBV11-3 and TRBJ2-1, reads EAGVVQSPRYKIIEKKQPVAFWCNPISGHNTLYWYLQNLGQGPELLIRYENEEAVDDSQLPKDRFSAERLKGVDSTLKIQPAELGDSAVYLCASSPRGGEKQFFGPGTRLTVL.

J is TRBJ2-7 and V is TRBV5-1, with 10 bases lining up with TRBD1. The CDR3 loop spans 13 amino acids. The germline CDR1 and CDR2 sequences are SGHRS and YFSETQ. V lost 0 bases to trimming and J lost 11 bases; unmatched junction nucleotides: 5. The CDR3 spells CASSLAGQGLEYV. The CDR3 DNA sequence: TGCGCCAGCAGCTTGGCGGGACAGGGGTTGGAGTACGTC.

V is TRBV19 and J is TRBJ1-5, with unresolved D. The germline V gene has CDR1 LNHDA and CDR2 SQIVND (reference sequence). Deletions cut 4 bases from V and 3 bases from J, with 19 bases between. This CDR3 has 17 amino acids. The CDR3: CASSNTPRSGDNQPQHF. As DNA, the CDR3 is TGTGCCAGTAGTAATACCCCACGATCCGGGGACAATCAGCCCCAGCATTTT.

With regard to this clone: Other nucleotide sequences from this sample produce the same CDR3. The rearrangement uses TRBV5-1 and TRBJ1-6, with 9 bases fitting TRBD1. The CDR3 length is 15 residues. Germline-derived CDR1 and CDR2 are SGHRS and YFSETQ. V was clipped by 0 bases and J by 9 bases; unmatched bases: 4. The DNA for the CDR3 is TGCGCCAGCAGCTTGGGGACAGGGGAGGGTTCACCCCTCCACTTT. Encoded protein: CASSLGTGEGSPLHF.

V is TRBV19 and J is TRBJ2-3, with TRBD1 matching over 8 bases. J gave up 0 bases and V 6 bases, and 5 bases lay outside the gene matches. Germline V gene data show CDR1 as LNHDA and CDR2 as SQIVND (reference sequence). This CDR3 is built from 15 residues. The CDR3 DNA is TGTGCCAGTAGCCCCGGGGACAGGAGCACAGATACGCAGTATTTT. Encoded protein: CASSPGDRSTDTQYF. Full variable domain (outside the CDR3, taken from reference TRBV19 and TRBJ2-3): DGGITQSPKYLFRKEGQNVTLSCEQNLNHDAMYWYRQDPGQGLRLIYYSQIVNDFQKGDIAEGYSVSREKKESFPLTVTSAQKNPTAFYLCASSPGDRSTDTQYFGPGTRLTVL.

The chain links TRBV14 to TRBJ1-1, with a possible D match to TRBD1 (5 bases). This CDR3 spans 14 amino acids. Germline CDR1 SGHDN, CDR2 FVKESK. V lost 1 base to trimming and J lost 3 bases, with 9 bases between them. CDR3 loop: CASSQVSGYTEAFF. CDR3 bases: TGTGCCAGCAGCCAAGTTTCAGGGTACACTGAAGCTTTCTTT.

The chain joins TRBV19 to TRBJ1-2, with D perhaps matching TRBD1 (6 bases). Germline V gene data show CDR1 as LNHDA and CDR2 as SQIVND (reference sequence). The CDR3 consists of 13 residues. Deletions cut 3 bases from V and 5 bases from J, with 10 bases between. The CDR3, as DNA: TGTGCCAGTAGTATGGGGACACCGTATGGCTACACCTTC. The encoded protein is CASSMGTPYGYTF.

V gene TRBV14 combines with J gene TRBJ1-4; the D gene is possibly TRBD1 (6 bases). The CDR3 length is 17 residues. V lost 4 bases and J 3 bases, leaving 18 bases between the germline ends. Germline V gene lookup returns CDR1 SGHDN and CDR2 FVKESK. The CDR3 sequence: CASSPPGGRGANEKLFF. The CDR3 DNA reads as TGTGCCAGCAGCCCCCCGGGGGGGCGAGGGGCTAATGAAAAACTGTTTTTT.

This sequence joins TRBV5-4 and TRBJ1-2, with D uncertain. The CDR3 is made up of 14 amino acids. V dropped 1 base and J dropped 2 bases, with 9 bases sitting between them. The germline CDR1 and CDR2 sequences are SGHNT and YYREEE (reference sequence). This CDR3 reads CASSLPGNNYGYTF. The CDR3 coding sequence is TGTGCCAGCAGCTTGCCCGGGAACAACTATGGCTACACCTTC. The whole variable domain, remainder taken from reference TRBV5-4 and TRBJ1-2, is ETGVTQSPTHLIKTRGQQVTLRCSSQSGHNTVSWYQQALGQGPQFIFQYYREEENGRGNFPPRFSGLQFPNYSSELNVNALELDDSALYLCASSLPGNNYGYTFGSGTRLTVV.

Comments on this clone: The germline gene is not matched at one end of the junction; a read error may be the cause. The chain carries TRBV7-7 and TRBJ1-6; 11 bases align to TRBD1. CDR3 length: 19 amino acids. Germline values: CDR1 SSHAT, CDR2 FNYEAQ (reference sequence). The CDR3 DNA reads as TGTGCTAGCAGCTTAGTGGGAGGGACAGGGGGTGATTGCGGTTCACCCCTCCACTTT. As protein: CASSLVGGTGGDCGSPLHF. Variable domain in full (rest from reference TRBV7-7 and TRBJ1-6): GAGVSQSPRYKVTKRGQDVTLRCDPISSHATLYWYQQALGQGPEFLTYFNYEAQPDKSGLPSDRFSAERPEGSISTLTIQRTEQRDSAMYRCASSLVGGTGGDCGSPLHFGNGTRLTVT.

The chain employs TRBV19 and TRBJ2-4, with TRBD2 matching 9 bases. This CDR3 contains 13 residues. The germline V gene encodes CDR1 LNHDA and CDR2 SQIVND (reference sequence). DNA for the CDR3: TGTGCGACTAGCGGACCCCCGTTGGGCATTCAGTACTTC. Translation: CATSGPPLGIQYF.

The genes are TRBV4-1 and TRBJ2-3, with no clear D. The V end lost 1 base, the J end lost 4 bases, and 9 bases lay between the germline ends. Germline V lookup: CDR1 MGHRA, CDR2 YSYEKL. The CDR3 loop spans 14 amino acids. DNA for the CDR3: TGCGCCAGCAGCCAAGTACTCAAGTCAGATACGCAGTATTTT. It codes for CASSQVLKSDTQYF.